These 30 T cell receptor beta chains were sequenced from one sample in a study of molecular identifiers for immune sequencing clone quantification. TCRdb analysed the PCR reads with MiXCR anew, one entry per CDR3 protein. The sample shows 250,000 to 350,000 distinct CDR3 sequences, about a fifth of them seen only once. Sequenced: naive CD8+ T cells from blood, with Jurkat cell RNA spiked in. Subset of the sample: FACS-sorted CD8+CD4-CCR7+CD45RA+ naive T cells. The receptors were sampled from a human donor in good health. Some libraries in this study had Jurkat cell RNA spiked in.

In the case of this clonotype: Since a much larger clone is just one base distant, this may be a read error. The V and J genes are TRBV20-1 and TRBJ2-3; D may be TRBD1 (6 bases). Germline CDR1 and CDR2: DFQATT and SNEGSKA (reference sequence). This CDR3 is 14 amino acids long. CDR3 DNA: TGCAGTGCTGGAGATCTCAGGGGCGCAGATACGCAGTATTTT. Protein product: CSAGDLRGADTQYF.

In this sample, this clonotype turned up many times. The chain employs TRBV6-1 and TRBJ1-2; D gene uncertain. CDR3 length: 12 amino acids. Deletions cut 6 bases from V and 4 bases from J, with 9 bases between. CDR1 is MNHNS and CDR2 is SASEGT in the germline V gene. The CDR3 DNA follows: TGTGCCAGCAGGTACGGGTCCTATGGCTACACCTTC. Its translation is CASRYGSYGYTF.

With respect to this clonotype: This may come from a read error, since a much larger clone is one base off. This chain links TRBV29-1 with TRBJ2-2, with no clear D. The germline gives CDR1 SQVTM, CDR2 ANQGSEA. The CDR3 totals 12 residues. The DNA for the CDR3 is TGCGGCGCCCGGGCCGGCACCGGGGAGCTGTTTTTT. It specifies CGARAGTGELFF.

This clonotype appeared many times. The CDR3 reads CSARDRTSYNEQFF. In DNA form, the CDR3 reads TGCAGTGCTAGGGACAGGACCTCCTACAATGAGCAGTTCTTC. This sequence joins TRBV20-1 and TRBJ2-1; 7 bases align to TRBD1. CDR1 is DFQATT, CDR2 SNEGSKA, per germline (reference sequence). With 3 bases clipped from V and 0 bases from J, the junction kept 2 bases outside the gene matches. The CDR3 covers 14 residues.

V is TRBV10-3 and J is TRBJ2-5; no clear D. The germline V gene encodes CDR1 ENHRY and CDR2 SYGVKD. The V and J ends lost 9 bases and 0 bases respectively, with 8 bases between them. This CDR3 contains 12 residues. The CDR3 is CAISPNQETQYF. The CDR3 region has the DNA TGTGCCATTTCGCCCAACCAAGAGACCCAGTACTTC.

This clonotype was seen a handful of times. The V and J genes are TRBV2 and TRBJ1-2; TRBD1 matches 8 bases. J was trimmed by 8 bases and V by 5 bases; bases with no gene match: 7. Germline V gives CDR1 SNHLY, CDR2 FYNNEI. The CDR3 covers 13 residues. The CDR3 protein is CASSTPGGAGYTF. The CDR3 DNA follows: TGTGCCAGCAGTACCCCAGGGGGCGCCGGCTACACCTTC.

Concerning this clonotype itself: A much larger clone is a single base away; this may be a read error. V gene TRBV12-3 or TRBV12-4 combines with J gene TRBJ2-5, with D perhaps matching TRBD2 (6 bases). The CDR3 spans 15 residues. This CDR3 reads CASSFIPSGQGTQYF. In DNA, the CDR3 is TGTGCCAGCAGTTTTATTCCCAGCGGGCAAGGGACCCAGTACTTC.

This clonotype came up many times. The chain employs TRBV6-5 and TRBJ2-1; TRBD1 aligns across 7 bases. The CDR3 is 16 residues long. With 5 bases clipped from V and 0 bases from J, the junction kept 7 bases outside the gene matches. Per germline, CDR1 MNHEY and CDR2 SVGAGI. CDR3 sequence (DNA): TGTGCCAGCAGTCCGGGACAGAGGAGCTCCTACAATGAGCAGTTCTTC. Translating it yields CASSPGQRSSYNEQFF.

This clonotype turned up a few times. The CDR3, as DNA: TGCGCCAGCAGCCAAGATCCTGCCAGGGGGGCCACTGAAGCTTTCTTT. It translates to CASSQDPARGATEAFF. This chain joins TRBV4-1 and TRBJ1-1; 7 bases map to TRBD1. This CDR3 comprises 16 residues. Germline V gene lookup returns CDR1 MGHRA and CDR2 YSYEKL. Germline trimming cut 0 bases from V and 4 bases from J; bases unmatched to any gene: 8.

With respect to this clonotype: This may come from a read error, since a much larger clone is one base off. The CDR3 DNA is TGTGCCGGCAGTTTTTCGGGGGTAGCGTACGAGCAGTACTTC. It is translated as CAGSFSGVAYEQYF. V gene TRBV12-3 or TRBV12-4 combines with J gene TRBJ2-7; possibly TRBD2 for D (6 bases). This CDR3 region has 14 residues.

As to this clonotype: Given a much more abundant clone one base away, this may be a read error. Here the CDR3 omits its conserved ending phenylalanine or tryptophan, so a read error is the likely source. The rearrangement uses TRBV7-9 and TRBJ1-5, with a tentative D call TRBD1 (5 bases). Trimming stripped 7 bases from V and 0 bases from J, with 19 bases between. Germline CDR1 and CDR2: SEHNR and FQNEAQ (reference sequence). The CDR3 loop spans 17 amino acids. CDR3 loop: CASTRAIGTYSNQPQHS. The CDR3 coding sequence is TGTGCCAGCACCCGAGCGATAGGGACTTATAGCAATCAGCCCCAGCATTCT.

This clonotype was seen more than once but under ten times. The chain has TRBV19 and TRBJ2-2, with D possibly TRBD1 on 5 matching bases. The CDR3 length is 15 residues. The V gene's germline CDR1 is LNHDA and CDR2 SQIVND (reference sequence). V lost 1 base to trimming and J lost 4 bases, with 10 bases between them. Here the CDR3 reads CASSIGGRSTGELFF. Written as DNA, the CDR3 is TGTGCCAGTAGTATAGGGGGCAGATCCACCGGGGAGCTGTTTTTT.

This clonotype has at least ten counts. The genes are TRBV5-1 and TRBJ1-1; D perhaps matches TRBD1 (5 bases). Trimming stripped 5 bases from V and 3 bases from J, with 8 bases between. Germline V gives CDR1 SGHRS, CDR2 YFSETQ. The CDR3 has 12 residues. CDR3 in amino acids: CASSGAYTEAFF. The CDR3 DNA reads TGCGCCAGCAGTGGGGCGTACACTGAAGCTTTCTTT.

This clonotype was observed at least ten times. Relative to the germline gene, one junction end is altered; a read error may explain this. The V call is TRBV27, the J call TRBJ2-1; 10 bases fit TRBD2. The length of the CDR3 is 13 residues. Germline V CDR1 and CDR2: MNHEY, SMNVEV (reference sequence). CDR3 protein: CASSPGLAEVMIF. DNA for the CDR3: TGTGCCAGCAGTCCCGGACTAGCGGAGGTCATGATCTTC.

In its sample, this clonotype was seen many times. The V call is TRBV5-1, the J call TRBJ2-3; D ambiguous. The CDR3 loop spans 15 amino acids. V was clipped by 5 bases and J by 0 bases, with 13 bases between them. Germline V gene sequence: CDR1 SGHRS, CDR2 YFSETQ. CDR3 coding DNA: TGCGCCAGCAGTCTGGACGAAGCGAGCACAGATACGCAGTATTTT. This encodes CASSLDEASTDTQYF. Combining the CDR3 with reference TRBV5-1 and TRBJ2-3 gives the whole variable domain KAGVTQTPRYLIKTRGQQVTLSCSPISGHRSVSWYQQTPGQGLQFLFEYFSETQRNKGNFPGRFSGRQFSNSRSEMNVSTLELGDSALYLCASSLDEASTDTQYFGPGTRLTVL.

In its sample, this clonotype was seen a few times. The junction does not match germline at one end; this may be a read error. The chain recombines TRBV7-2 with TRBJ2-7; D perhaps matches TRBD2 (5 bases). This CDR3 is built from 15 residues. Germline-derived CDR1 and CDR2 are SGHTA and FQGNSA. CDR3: CASGLLFPSSYEQYF. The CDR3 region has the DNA TGTGCCAGCGGCTTACTGTTCCCTAGCAGCTACGAGCAGTACTTC. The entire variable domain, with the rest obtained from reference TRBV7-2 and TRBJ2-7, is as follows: GAGVSQSPSNKVTEKGKDVELRCDPISGHTALYWYRQSLGQGLEFLIYFQGNSAPDKSGLPSDRFSAERTGGSVSTLTIQRTQQEDSAVYLCASGLLFPSSYEQYFGPGTRLTVT.

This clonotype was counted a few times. The CDR3 nucleotides are TGCAGCGTTGAAGATCCGACAGGGGGCACCACCGGGGAGCTGTTTTTT. As protein: CSVEDPTGGTTGELFF. This chain uses TRBV29-1 with TRBJ2-2; 10 bases are shared with TRBD1. V shed 0 bases and J 4 bases; nucleotides not matched to a gene: 5. Germline CDR1 reads SQVTM; CDR2 reads ANQGSEA. CDR3 length: 16 residues.

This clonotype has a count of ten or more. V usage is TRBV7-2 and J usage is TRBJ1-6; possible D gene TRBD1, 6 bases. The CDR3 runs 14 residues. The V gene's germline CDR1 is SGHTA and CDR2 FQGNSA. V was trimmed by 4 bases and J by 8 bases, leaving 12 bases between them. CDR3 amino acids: CASSSDRIYSPLHF. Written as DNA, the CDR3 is TGTGCCAGCAGCTCTGACAGGATCTATTCACCCCTCCACTTT.

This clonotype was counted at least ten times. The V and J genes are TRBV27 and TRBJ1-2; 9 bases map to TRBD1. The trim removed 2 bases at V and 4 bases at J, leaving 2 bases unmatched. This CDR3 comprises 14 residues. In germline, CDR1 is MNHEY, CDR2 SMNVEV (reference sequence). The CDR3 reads CASSLLGQGYGYTF. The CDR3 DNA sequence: TGTGCCAGCAGTTTACTGGGACAGGGCTATGGCTACACCTTC.

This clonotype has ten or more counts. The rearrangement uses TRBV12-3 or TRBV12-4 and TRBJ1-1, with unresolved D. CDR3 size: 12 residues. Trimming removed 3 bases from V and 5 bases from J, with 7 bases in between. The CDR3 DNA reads TGTGCCAGCAGTTTCTGGGATACTGAAGCTTTCTTT. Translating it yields CASSFWDTEAFF.

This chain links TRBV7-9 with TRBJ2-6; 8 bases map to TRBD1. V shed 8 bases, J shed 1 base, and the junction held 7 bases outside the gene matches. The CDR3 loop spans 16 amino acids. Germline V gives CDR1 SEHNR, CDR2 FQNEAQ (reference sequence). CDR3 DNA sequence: TGTGCCAGCTTCGGACAGGGAATGTCTGGGGCCAACGTCCTGACTTTC. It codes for CASFGQGMSGANVLTF.

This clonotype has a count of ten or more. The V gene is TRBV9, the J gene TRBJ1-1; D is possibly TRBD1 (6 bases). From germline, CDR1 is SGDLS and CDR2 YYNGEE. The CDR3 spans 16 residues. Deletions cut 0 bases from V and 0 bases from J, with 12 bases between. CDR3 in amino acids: CASSVDSTGLNTEAFF. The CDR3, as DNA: TGTGCCAGCAGCGTAGATTCAACAGGGCTGAACACTGAAGCTTTCTTT.

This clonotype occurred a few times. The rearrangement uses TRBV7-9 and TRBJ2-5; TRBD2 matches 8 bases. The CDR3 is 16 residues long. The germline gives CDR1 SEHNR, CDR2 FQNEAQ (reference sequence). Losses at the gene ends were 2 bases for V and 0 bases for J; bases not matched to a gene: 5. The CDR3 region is CASSLTSGLNQETQYF. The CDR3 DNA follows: TGTGCCAGCAGCTTAACTAGCGGTCTCAACCAAGAGACCCAGTACTTC.

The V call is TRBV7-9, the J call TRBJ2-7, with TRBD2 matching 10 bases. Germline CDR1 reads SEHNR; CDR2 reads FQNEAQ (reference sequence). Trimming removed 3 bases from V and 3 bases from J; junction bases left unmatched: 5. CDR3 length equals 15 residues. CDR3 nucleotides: TGTGCCAGCAGCTTCGGGGCTAGCGGGGGCTACGAGCAGTACTTC. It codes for CASSFGASGGYEQYF.

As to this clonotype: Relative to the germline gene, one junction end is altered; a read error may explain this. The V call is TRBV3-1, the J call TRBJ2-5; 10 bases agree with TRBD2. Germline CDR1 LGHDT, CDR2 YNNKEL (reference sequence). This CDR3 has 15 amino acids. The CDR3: CANSRTSGIQETQYF. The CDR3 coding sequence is TGTGCCAACAGCCGGACTAGCGGCATTCAAGAGACCCAGTACTTC.

Written as DNA, the CDR3 is TGTGCCAGCAGTGAAGCGTGGGGCGGTTACGAGCAGTACTTC. Its translation: CASSEAWGGYEQYF. The rearrangement joins TRBV9 to TRBJ2-7, with D perhaps matching TRBD1 (5 bases). The germline gives CDR1 SGDLS, CDR2 YYNGEE. CDR3 length equals 14 residues. V was cut by 5 bases and J by 4 bases, with 16 bases left in between.

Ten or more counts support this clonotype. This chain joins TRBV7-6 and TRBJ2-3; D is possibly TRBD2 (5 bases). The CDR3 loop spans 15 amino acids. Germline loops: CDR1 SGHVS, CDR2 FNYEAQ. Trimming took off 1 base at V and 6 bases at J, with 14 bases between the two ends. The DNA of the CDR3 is TGTGCCAGCAGCTTAGTGGCCCCCGGCGGGGATACGCAGTATTTT. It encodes CASSLVAPGGDTQYF.

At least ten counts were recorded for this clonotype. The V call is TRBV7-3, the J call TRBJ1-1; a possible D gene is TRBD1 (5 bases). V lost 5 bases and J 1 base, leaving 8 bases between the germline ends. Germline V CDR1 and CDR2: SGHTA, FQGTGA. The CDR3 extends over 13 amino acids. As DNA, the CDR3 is TGTGCCAGCAGCCTCACAGGGAACACTGAAGCTTTCTTT. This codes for CASSLTGNTEAFF.

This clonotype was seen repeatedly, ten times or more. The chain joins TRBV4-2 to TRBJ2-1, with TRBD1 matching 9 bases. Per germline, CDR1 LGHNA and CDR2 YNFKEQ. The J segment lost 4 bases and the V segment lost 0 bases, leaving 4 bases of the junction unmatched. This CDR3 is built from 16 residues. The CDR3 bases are TGTGCCAGCAGCCAAGACCGACAGGGGGATTACAATGAGCAGTTCTTC. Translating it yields CASSQDRQGDYNEQFF.

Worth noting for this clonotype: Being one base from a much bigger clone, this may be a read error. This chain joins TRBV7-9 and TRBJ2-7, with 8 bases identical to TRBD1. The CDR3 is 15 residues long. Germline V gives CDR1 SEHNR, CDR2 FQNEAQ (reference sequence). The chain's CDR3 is CASSHGQGLSYERYF. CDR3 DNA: TGTGCCAGCAGCCACGGACAGGGCCTCTCCTACGAGCGGTACTTC.